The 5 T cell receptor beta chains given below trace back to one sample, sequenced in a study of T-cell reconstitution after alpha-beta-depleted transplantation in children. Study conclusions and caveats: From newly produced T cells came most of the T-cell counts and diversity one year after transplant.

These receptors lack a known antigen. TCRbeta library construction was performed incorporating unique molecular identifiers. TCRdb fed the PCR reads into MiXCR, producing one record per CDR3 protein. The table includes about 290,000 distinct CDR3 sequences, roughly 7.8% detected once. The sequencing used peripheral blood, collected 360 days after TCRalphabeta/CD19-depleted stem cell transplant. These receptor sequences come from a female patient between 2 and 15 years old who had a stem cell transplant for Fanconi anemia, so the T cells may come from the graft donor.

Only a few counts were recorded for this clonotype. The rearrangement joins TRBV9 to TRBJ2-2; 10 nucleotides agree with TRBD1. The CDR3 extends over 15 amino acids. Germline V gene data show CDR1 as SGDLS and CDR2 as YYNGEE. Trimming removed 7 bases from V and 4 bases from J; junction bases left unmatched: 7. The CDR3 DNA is TGTGCCAGCCCTATTGGGACAGGGGTCACCGGGGAGCTGTTTTTT. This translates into CASPIGTGVTGELFF.

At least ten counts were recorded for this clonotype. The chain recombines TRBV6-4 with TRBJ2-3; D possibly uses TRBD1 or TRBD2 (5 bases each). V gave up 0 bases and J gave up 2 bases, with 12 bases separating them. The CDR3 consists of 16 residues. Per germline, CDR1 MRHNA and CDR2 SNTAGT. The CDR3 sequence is CASSDSIGANTDTQYF. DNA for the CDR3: TGTGCCAGCAGTGACTCGATCGGGGCAAACACAGATACGCAGTATTTT.

The CDR3 spells CASSLAGGFSGANVLTF. For the CDR3, the DNA is TGTGCCAGCAGCTTAGCGGGGGGATTCTCTGGGGCCAACGTCCTGACTTTC. This sequence joins TRBV7-9 and TRBJ2-6, with a possible D match to TRBD2 (6 bases). The V gene's germline CDR1 is SEHNR and CDR2 FQNEAQ (reference sequence). The CDR3 is made up of 17 amino acids. Trimming removed 0 bases at V and 0 bases at J, with 9 bases between.

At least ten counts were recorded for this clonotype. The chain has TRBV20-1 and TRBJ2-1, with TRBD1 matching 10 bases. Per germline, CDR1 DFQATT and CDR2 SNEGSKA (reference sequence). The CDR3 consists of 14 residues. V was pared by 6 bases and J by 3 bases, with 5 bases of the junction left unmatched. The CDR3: CSASRTGGYNEQFF. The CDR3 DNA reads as TGCAGTGCCAGCCGGACAGGGGGCTACAATGAGCAGTTCTTC.

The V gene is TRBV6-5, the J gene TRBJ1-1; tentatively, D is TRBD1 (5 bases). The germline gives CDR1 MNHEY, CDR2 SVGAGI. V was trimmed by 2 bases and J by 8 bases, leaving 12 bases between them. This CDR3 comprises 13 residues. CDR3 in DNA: TGTGCCAGCAGTTACCTAGGGGTGGAGGAAGCTTTCTTT. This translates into CASSYLGVEEAFF.